The present T cell receptor beta chain was sequenced within a study of T cells in Graves' hyperthyroidism and ophthalmopathy. Unmatched junction bases numbered 14, after V lost 5 bases and J lost 3 bases. CDR1 is SEHNR and CDR2 is FQNEAQ in the germline V gene (reference sequence). This CDR3 comprises 17 residues. RNA transcripts gave rise to amplified TCR beta CDR3 regions. HTBI primers drove first-round RT-PCR of the TCR CDR3. TCRdb re-derived calls from the multiplex PCR reads in MiXCR, one entry per CDR3 protein. The sample contains hundreds of thousands of distinct CDR3 sequences, 12% to 15% of which appear only once.

Sequenced sample: blood. The chain uses TRBV7-9 and TRBJ2-3; TRBD1 aligns across 7 bases. The receptor's source is a woman under 30 with Graves' hyperthyroidism. In nucleotides, the CDR3 is TGTGCCAGCAGCCCCACCCAGGGGGTAGAGAAGACAGATACGCAGTATTTT. This gives the protein CASSPTQGVEKTDTQYF.